The 28 T cell receptor beta chains below were found in one sample sequenced in a study of regulatory T cells in long-lasting Graves disease (dated by TCRdb to about 2021). Preparation of the library involved multiplex PCR. Sequencing used an Illumina HiSeq 4000. iRepertoire HTBI primers and Arm-PCR amplification of CDR3 regions were used to construct TCR beta libraries. The public sequencing data were trimmed at Q25 with fastp and processed into clonotypes with MiXCR by TCRdb, which kept only in-frame beta chains. Each entry is one CDR3 protein sequence, shown with its most common DNA and genes. In this sample the table shows a few hundred thousand distinct CDR3 sequences, roughly 17% of which occur a single time. The top ten hold over 20% of the sample. The time point label on this specimen signifies: newly diagnosed GD, antithyroid drugs for less than 3 months. For both TCR sequencing and RNA sequencing, RNA was extracted from PBMCs in TRIzol.

The sample was also linked to a second study, of T cells in Graves' hyperthyroidism and ophthalmopathy.

The sequencing here drew on peripheral blood mononuclear cells (PBMCs), taken at new diagnosis, from a patient treated with antithyroid drugs. These TCRs come from a woman aged 18-29 years with Graves disease. Donor details come from another sample of the same person, matched by shared clones.

V gene TRBV6-1 combines with J gene TRBJ2-1; tentatively, D is TRBD2 (7 bases). CDR1 is MNHNS, CDR2 SASEGT, per germline. With 0 bases removed from V and 4 bases from J, the gap between germline ends came to 13 bases. The length of the CDR3 is 16 residues. Here the CDR3 reads CASSEARGGGYNEQFF. CDR3 in DNA: TGTGCCAGCAGTGAAGCCAGAGGGGGGGGATACAATGAGCAGTTCTTC.

This clonotype was counted ten times or more. This chain joins TRBV5-1 and TRBJ1-5; D gene unclear. Germline CDR1 reads SGHRS; CDR2 reads YFSETQ. The ends were cut back, 4 bases at V and 2 bases at J, with 13 bases in the middle. CDR3 length: 15 amino acids. The CDR3 DNA reads TGCGCCAGCAGCCTGGAGGGTGGTGGCAATCAGCCCCAGCATTTT. Translating gives CASSLEGGGNQPQHF.

This clonotype appeared many times. The DNA for the CDR3 is TGCAGTGCTAGATCCCCTCAGGGGAGGTCAGATACGCAGTATTTT. As protein: CSARSPQGRSDTQYF. The chain carries TRBV20-1 and TRBJ2-3; perhaps D is TRBD1 or TRBD2 (6 bases each). The CDR3 is 15 residues long. Trimming removed 2 bases from V and 4 bases from J, with 16 bases in between. Germline-derived CDR1 and CDR2 are DFQATT and SNEGSKA (reference sequence).

There are many counts of this clonotype. The chain links TRBV18 to TRBJ2-1; no definite D call. Germline V gives CDR1 KGHSH, CDR2 LQKENI. The CDR3 spans 13 residues. V dropped 3 bases and J dropped 6 bases, with 9 bases sitting between them. In DNA form, the CDR3 reads TGTGCCAGCTCACCTCTTGTTTCCAATGAGCAGTTCTTC. Its protein is CASSPLVSNEQFF.

This clonotype was detected many times. The rearrangement joins TRBV5-1 to TRBJ2-7; 9 bases are a match to TRBD1. The V and J ends lost 3 bases and 2 bases, in that order; junction bases with no gene match: 6. CDR3 length: 15 amino acids. CDR1 is SGHRS and CDR2 is YFSETQ in the germline V gene. The CDR3 reads CASSSRTGDAYEQYF. In DNA form, the CDR3 reads TGCGCCAGCAGCTCTAGGACAGGGGACGCCTACGAGCAGTACTTC.

Worth noting for this clonotype: A much larger clone lies one base from this, so it may be a read error. The chain joins TRBV28 to TRBJ2-1, with TRBD2 matching 7 bases. This CDR3 has 13 residues. CDR1 is MDHEN, CDR2 SYDVKM, per germline. The CDR3 region is CASGLGSLGEQLF. In DNA form, the CDR3 reads TGTGCCAGCGGACTAGGCTCCCTAGGGGAGCAGCTCTTC.

The chain is built from TRBV28 and TRBJ2-1; maybe TRBD1 (5 bases). This CDR3 is 13 amino acids long. Looked up from germline, CDR1 is MDHEN and CDR2 is SYDVKM. The V end lost 6 bases, the J end lost 8 bases, and 14 bases lay between the germline ends. In DNA, the CDR3 is TGTGCCAGCAGGGATAAGGGGTTCCATGAGCAGTTCTTC. Residues: CASRDKGFHEQFF.

This clonotype has at least ten counts. V is TRBV9 and J is TRBJ1-6, with D hard to call. Trimming left V 0 bases short and J 5 bases short, with 9 bases between. Germline values: CDR1 SGDLS, CDR2 YYNGEE. The CDR3 loop spans 15 amino acids. CDR3 nucleotides: TGTGCCAGCAGCGTAGACCCGGGCCATAATTCACCCCTCCACTTT. Protein product: CASSVDPGHNSPLHF.

This clonotype was detected many times. V usage is TRBV11-2 and J usage is TRBJ1-6; unclear D gene. Per germline, CDR1 SGHAT and CDR2 FQNNGV. CDR3 size: 14 residues. Trimming left V 0 bases short and J 9 bases short, with 9 bases between. This CDR3 is CASSLDLGGSPLHF. The CDR3 coding sequence is TGTGCCAGCAGCTTAGATCTTGGTGGTTCACCCCTCCACTTT. Full variable domain (outside the CDR3, taken from reference TRBV11-2 and TRBJ1-6): EAGVAQSPRYKIIEKRQSVAFWCNPISGHATLYWYQQILGQGPKLLIQFQNNGVVDDSQLPKDRFSAERLKGVDSTLKIQPAKLEDSAVYLCASSLDLGGSPLHFGNGTRLTVT.

This clonotype was picked up many times. V and J are TRBV20-1 and TRBJ2-5, with 7 bases aligning to TRBD1. The CDR3 totals 14 residues. Germline V gene sequence: CDR1 DFQATT, CDR2 SNEGSKA (reference sequence). Trimming cost V 2 bases and J 2 bases; bases outside gene matches: 5. The DNA of the CDR3 is TGCAGTGCTAGATGGGACAGCTTACAAGAGACCCAGTACTTC. This encodes CSARWDSLQETQYF.

This clonotype was seen at least ten times. The chain has TRBV5-1 and TRBJ2-4, with D hard to call. CDR3 length: 15 amino acids. Germline values: CDR1 SGHRS, CDR2 YFSETQ. Trimming took off 1 base at V and 7 bases at J, with 15 bases between the two ends. CDR3 coding DNA: TGCGCCAGCAGCTTGCCAGAACCGAACTCGAACATTCAGTACTTC. It translates to CASSLPEPNSNIQYF. The complete variable domain, with remaining parts taken from reference TRBV5-1 and TRBJ2-4, reads KAGVTQTPRYLIKTRGQQVTLSCSPISGHRSVSWYQQTPGQGLQFLFEYFSETQRNKGNFPGRFSGRQFSNSRSEMNVSTLELGDSALYLCASSLPEPNSNIQYFGAGTRLSVL.

This clonotype was seen at least ten times. Compared with germline, one end of the junction differs, possibly owing to a read error. The chain combines TRBV5-1 with TRBJ2-1; the D gene is possibly TRBD1 (6 bases). CDR3 length: 15 amino acids. CDR1 is SGHRS, CDR2 YFSETQ, per germline. The CDR3 region has the DNA TGTGCCAGCAGCTCCCAACAGGGCCCCTACAATGAGCAGTTCTTC. Translated: CASSSQQGPYNEQFF.

This clonotype was counted at least ten times. The chain links TRBV5-1 to TRBJ1-1, with 7 bases lining up with TRBD1. Per the germline V gene, CDR1 is SGHRS and CDR2 is YFSETQ. The CDR3 runs 14 residues. J lost 3 bases, V lost 6 bases, and 8 bases had no gene match. The CDR3 spells CASTRTGTDTEAFF. The DNA of the CDR3 is TGCGCCAGCACCCGGACAGGCACGGACACTGAAGCTTTCTTT.

There are many counts of this clonotype. The genes are TRBV6-2 or TRBV6-3 and TRBJ2-2; possible D gene TRBD2, 6 bases. In germline, CDR1 is MNHEY, CDR2 SVGEGT. The CDR3 contains 16 residues. The germline V and J ends were trimmed by 8 bases and 5 bases, with 21 bases remaining between them. The CDR3 reads CASCPGRDAPTGELFF. The CDR3 bases are TGTGCCAGCTGCCCAGGGCGGGACGCCCCAACCGGGGAGCTGTTTTTT.

This clonotype was recorded at least ten times. The rearrangement joins TRBV20-1 to TRBJ2-5; unclear D gene. V was shortened by 3 bases and J by 4 bases, with 15 bases between the two germline ends. Germline CDR1 and CDR2: DFQATT and SNEGSKA (reference sequence). The CDR3 is 14 residues long. The CDR3 nucleotides are TGCAGTGCTAGTGGTGTAGCAACGGTAGAGACCCAGTACTTC. This codes for CSASGVATVETQYF.

This clonotype came up a few times. V usage is TRBV3-1 and J usage is TRBJ2-3, with 9 bases that match TRBD2. J gave up 2 bases and V 3 bases, and 3 bases lay outside the gene matches. Germline V gene data show CDR1 as LGHDT and CDR2 as YNNKEL (reference sequence). The CDR3 consists of 15 residues. CDR3 nucleotide sequence: TGTGCCAGCAGCCAGGTAGCGGGGGTCACAGATACGCAGTATTTT. Amino acid sequence: CASSQVAGVTDTQYF.

This clonotype occurred many times. The chain recombines TRBV5-1 with TRBJ2-7; TRBD2 might be the D (6 bases). V lost 4 bases to trimming and J lost 3 bases, with 14 bases between them. This CDR3 comprises 14 residues. Germline-derived CDR1 and CDR2 are SGHRS and YFSETQ. CDR3 bases: TGCGCCAGCAGCCCCTCATGGGGGGTCTACGAGCAGTACTTC. Translating gives CASSPSWGVYEQYF.

This sequence joins TRBV24-1 and TRBJ2-3; D perhaps matches TRBD2 (6 bases). Germline V gene sequence: CDR1 KGHDR, CDR2 SFDVKD. Trimming shortened V by 0 bases and J by 6 bases, and 6 bases separated the two germline ends. The CDR3 has 13 amino acids. This CDR3 reads CATSDLRGDTQYF. For the CDR3, the DNA is TGTGCCACCAGTGATTTGCGGGGGGATACGCAGTATTTT.

This clonotype has ten or more counts. This sequence joins TRBV16 and TRBJ1-1; no definite D call. V was trimmed by 1 base and J by 4 bases, leaving 7 bases between them. The germline V gene encodes CDR1 KGHSY and CDR2 FQNENV. The CDR3 extends over 13 amino acids. CDR3 bases: TGTGCCAGCAGCCAATTGGGGATCACTGAAGCTTTCTTT. The encoded protein is CASSQLGITEAFF.

This clonotype was observed at least ten times. V gene TRBV20-1 combines with J gene TRBJ1-5; D uncertain. Trimming cost V 0 bases and J 0 bases, with 24 bases left between them. In germline, CDR1 is DFQATT, CDR2 SNEGSKA (reference sequence). The CDR3 has 20 amino acids. The CDR3 DNA reads TGCAGTGCTAGAGATGGCGCTCGGACCCAATTTTCCTATAGCAATCAGCCCCAGCATTTT. It encodes CSARDGARTQFSYSNQPQHF.

This clonotype was seen many times. The gene calls are TRBV27 and TRBJ1-1, with 9 nucleotides matching TRBD1. J gave up 3 bases and V 4 bases, and 6 bases lay outside the gene matches. Looked up from germline, CDR1 is MNHEY and CDR2 is SMNVEV (reference sequence). This CDR3 has 15 residues. CDR3 sequence reads: CASSSSTGGYTEAFF. The DNA of the CDR3 is TGTGCCAGCAGTTCGTCGACAGGGGGATACACTGAAGCTTTCTTT.

The chain combines TRBV5-1 with TRBJ2-7; D may be TRBD1 or TRBD2 (5 bases each). CDR1 and CDR2 from the germline V gene are SGHRS and YFSETQ. The CDR3 covers 14 residues. Deletions cut 4 bases from V and 3 bases from J, with 14 bases between. The chain's CDR3 is CASSPGRAFYEQYF. For the CDR3, the DNA is TGCGCCAGCAGCCCGGGACGGGCCTTCTACGAGCAGTACTTC.

CDR3 DNA sequence: TGTGCCAGCAGCGATGATTGGGACTGGGGGGCGCAGTTCTTC. This encodes CASSDDWDWGAQFF. The chain combines TRBV6-1 with TRBJ2-1; possibly TRBD1 or TRBD2 for D (6 bases each). V was shortened by 6 bases and J by 12 bases, with 21 bases between the two germline ends. This CDR3 has 14 amino acids. CDR1 MNHNS and CDR2 SASEGT come from the germline V gene.

This clonotype was seen at least ten times. This chain connects TRBV2 to TRBJ2-2; 12 bases are a match to TRBD2. This CDR3 is built from 17 residues. Trimming removed 6 bases from V and 4 bases from J; junction bases left unmatched: 9. The germline CDR1 and CDR2 sequences are SNHLY and FYNNEI. The CDR3 is CASRDPSGRGSTGELFF. The CDR3 DNA is TGTGCCAGCAGGGATCCTAGCGGGAGGGGGAGCACCGGGGAGCTGTTTTTT.

The chain joins TRBV19 to TRBJ1-1; D remains unclear. CDR1 and CDR2 (germline): LNHDA, SQIVND (reference sequence). With 0 bases removed from V and 1 base from J, the gap between germline ends came to 6 bases. The CDR3 has 14 amino acids. The CDR3 loop is CASSIDRENTEAFF. The CDR3 region has the DNA TGTGCCAGTAGTATAGACCGGGAGAACACTGAAGCTTTCTTT.

This clonotype was seen at least ten times. The chain carries TRBV3-1 and TRBJ2-5, with no clear D. Looked up from germline, CDR1 is LGHDT and CDR2 is YNNKEL (reference sequence). The CDR3 length is 15 residues. The V gene lost 2 bases and the J gene lost 5 bases, with 15 bases spanning the gap. CDR3 region: CASSQRHSLLETQYF. The CDR3 bases are TGTGCCAGCAGCCAAAGACACAGTTTATTGGAGACCCAGTACTTC.

This clonotype was observed at least ten times. The V gene is TRBV28, the J gene TRBJ2-7; D is possibly TRBD1 or TRBD2 (5 bases each). There are 14 residues in the CDR3. CDR1 MDHEN and CDR2 SYDVKM come from the germline V gene. V shed 6 bases and J shed 7 bases, with 19 bases lying between them. The CDR3 nucleotides are TGTGCCAGCAGGAGGCTTGGGACCAGCGGAGAGCAGTACTTC. Translation: CASRRLGTSGEQYF.

On this clonotype itself: This sequence may be a read error, since a much larger clone differs from it by one base. This chain uses TRBV11-2 with TRBJ2-1, with 9 bases matching TRBD1. Looked up from germline, CDR1 is SGHAT and CDR2 is FQNNGV. Trimming at V came to 7 bases and at J to 13 bases, leaving 14 bases not matched to a gene. The CDR3 extends over 14 amino acids. The CDR3 protein is CASIPGTGKETQFF. As DNA, the CDR3 is TGTGCCAGCATCCCCGGGACAGGGAAAGAGACCCAGTTCTTC.